The entry below gives a single T cell receptor beta chain sequence along with its context. The antigen this receptor binds is unknown. No quality values exist for individual bases; no much larger clone is one base distant. The library was prepared using 5' RACE. Sequencing took place on an Illumina HiSeq 2500. A second PCR of about 7 to 12 cycles was run with a J-beta primer mix and a sample-barcoded 5' primer. Each TCR beta cDNA molecule received a unique molecular identifier from a template-switch 5' adaptor carrying 12 random nucleotides. Each sample yielded at least 3 million CDR3-containing paired-end reads. First-strand cDNA was synthesized from all RNA with the Mint cDNA synthesis kit, primed by a TRBC-specific oligonucleotide. After uracil-DNA glycosylase treatment, a first 18-cycle PCR used universal primers M1SS and BC2_uni_R on all cDNA. The authors' analysis ran thus. Each sample was normalized by randomly selecting 1 million high-quality reads, each carrying a distinct molecular identifier. Instead of being binned into consensus sequences, reads with shared molecular identifiers were discarded. CDR3 identification, clonotype clustering and error correction used MiTCR with a Q25 quality threshold and the strictest error-elimination algorithm. Lower-bound total TCR beta diversity was estimated with a nonparametric unseen species model using Euler transformation. TCRdb reprocessed the public reads (quality trimming at Q25 with fastp, clone calling with MiXCR) and kept in-frame beta chains. Every distinct CDR3 protein forms one entry, paired with its most common genes and DNA. None of the V and J calls come from the authors' own analysis; TCRdb made them. The sample profile shows more than 650,000 distinct CDR3 sequences; 22% of them were found once. The ten largest clonotypes hold around a fifth of the sample.

The data are from a study of blood T cells in healthy people across ages (dated by TCRdb to the mid-2010s). For the study in its entirety: In model experiments, template switching captured about one uniquely barcoded TCR beta cDNA molecule for every two T cells. For two donors (one aged 18 to 29 and one aged 80 or older), the study analyzed two additional independent replicas of 1 million unique cDNA reads from the same blood draw. Four age groups were formed from the donors: young (average roughly 15 years), middle-aged (just under 40), aged (roughly 59) and long-lived (roughly 81). To track age-related changes in TCR beta repertoire diversity, the study relied on deep sequencing normalized with unique cDNA molecular identifiers. Donors of different ages were randomly distributed across sequencing lanes to avoid experimental bias.

The donors were 40 or so Caucasian individuals from Russia, aged roughly 6 to 100 years, who were systemically healthy. Ten milliliters of peripheral blood were drawn from each donor into EDTA-treated Vacutainer tubes. Ficoll-Paque density-gradient centrifugation was used to isolate PBMCs, with at least 6 million obtained per sample. Total RNA was extracted from PBMCs with Trizol reagent, with at least 6 micrograms obtained per sample. For every donor, flow cytometry on a PBMC aliquot measured the percentage of naive CD45RAhigh/CD27high T cells. V lost 7 bases and J lost 4 bases, and the count of bases not matched to a germline gene is 12. The CDR3 measures 16 amino acids from cysteine to phenylalanine. The entry retains the CDR3 DNA only, 48 bases that are in frame from base 1. Beyond this particular receptor, the publication reports: Observed TCR beta diversity per million T cells fell roughly linearly with age, and a significant reduction was already apparent by age roughly 40. Since profiling was done on bulk unsorted PBMCs, naive and antigen-experienced compartments could not be conclusively compared. Compared with the aged group, the long-lived group had more naive CD4+ T cells, fewer expanded clones and increased TCR diversity, a pattern suggesting age selection. Because the CMV infection status of the donors was unknown, age-related changes in expanded clonotypes may potentially have been confounded. There was a strong correlation between observed TCR beta diversity and the percentage of naive T cells measured by flow cytometry. Estimates of total diversity from one million sequenced T cells were regarded as lower bounds and underestimates.

The sequence came from a man between 70 and 80 years old in good health. The chain was built from TRBV12-3 or TRBV12-4 and TRBJ2-3, with 9 junctional bases fitting TRBD2. Sequences were obtained from blood. CDR3 reads: CASTLYLAGSADTQYF. The nucleotide sequence is TGTGCCAGCACCTTATACCTAGCGGGAAGCGCAGATACGCAGTATTTT.